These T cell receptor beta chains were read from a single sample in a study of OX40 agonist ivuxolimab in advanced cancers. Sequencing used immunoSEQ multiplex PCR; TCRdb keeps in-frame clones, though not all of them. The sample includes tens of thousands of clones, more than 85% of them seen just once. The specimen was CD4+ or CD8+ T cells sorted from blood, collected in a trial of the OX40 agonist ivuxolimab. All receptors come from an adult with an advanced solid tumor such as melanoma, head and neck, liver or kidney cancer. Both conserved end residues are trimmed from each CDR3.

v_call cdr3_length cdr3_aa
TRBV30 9 AWRPLVTIY
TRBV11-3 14 ASSVRARSGTGELF
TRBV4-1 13 ASSQQTDRATEAF
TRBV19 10 ASTTQFYGYT
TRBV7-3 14 ASSLEPPTGGSPLH
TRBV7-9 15 ASSSTRLALTTGELF
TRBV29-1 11 SVVRPMNTEAF
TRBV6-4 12 ASSDGLYTGELF
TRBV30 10 AWSPTVGELF
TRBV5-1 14 ASSLASTLAFRGYT
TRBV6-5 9 ASRLHTEAF
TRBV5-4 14 ASSLASTAQGYGYT
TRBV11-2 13 ASSTGQGAGETQY
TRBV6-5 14 ASSYSGDGGGQPQH
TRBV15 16 ATSRGQVTSSGANVLT
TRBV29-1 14 SVEDNTGPNTGELF
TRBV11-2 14 ASSLVAGTGENEQF
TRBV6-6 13 ASSYSPGEGQPQH
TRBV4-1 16 ASSQGPFPGPYYNEQF
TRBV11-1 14 ASSWRGTGRTSQQF
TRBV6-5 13 ASSRQGNSYNEQF
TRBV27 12 ASSGGTIFYEQY
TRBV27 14 ASSLGTGAAKNIQY
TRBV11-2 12 ASSPTVTNEKLF
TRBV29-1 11 SVAADRATEAF
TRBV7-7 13 ASSPSGGAYNEQF
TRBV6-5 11 TSGRGRSGELF
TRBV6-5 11 ASSSWTDKKQY
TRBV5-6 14 ASSPRWRSSSYEQY
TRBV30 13 AWSELQGPKDPLH
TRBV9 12 ASSGQLSTGELF
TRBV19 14 ASMRGAPWSNQPQH
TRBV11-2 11 ASSLTVNTEAF
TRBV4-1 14 ASSQGSGGRIVKQY
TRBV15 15 ATSSINLQGIRYEQY
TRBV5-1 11 ASSTQGTDTQY